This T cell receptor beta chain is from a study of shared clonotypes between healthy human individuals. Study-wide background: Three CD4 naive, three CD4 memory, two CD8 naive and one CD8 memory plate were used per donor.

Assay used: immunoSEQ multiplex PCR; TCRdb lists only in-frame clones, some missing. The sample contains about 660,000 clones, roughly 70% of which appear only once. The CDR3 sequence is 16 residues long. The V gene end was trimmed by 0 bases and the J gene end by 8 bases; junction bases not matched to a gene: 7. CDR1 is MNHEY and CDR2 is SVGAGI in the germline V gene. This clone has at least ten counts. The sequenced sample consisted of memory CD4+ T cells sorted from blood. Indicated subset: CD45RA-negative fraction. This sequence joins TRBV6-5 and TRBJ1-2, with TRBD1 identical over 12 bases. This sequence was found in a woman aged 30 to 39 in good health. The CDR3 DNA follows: TGTGCCAGCAGTTACTCGGCCGGGACAGGGGGCCAGGGCTACACCTTC. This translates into CASSYSAGTGGQGYTF.